The 24 T cell receptor beta chains below were found in one sample sequenced in a study of T cell repertoires in cytomegalovirus infection. TCRdb re-called the reads with MiXCR, one entry per CDR3 protein. The sample has about 180,000 distinct CDR3 sequences, approximately 15% seen once. Sequencing was done on a sample of PBMCs. The receptors originated from a human donor in good health (CMV status not recorded). Some clones in this sample may be carry-over from other donors' samples.

This clonotype occurred many times. The chain uses TRBV28 and TRBJ1-1; TRBD1 aligns across 8 bases. Germline values: CDR1 MDHEN, CDR2 SYDVKM. Trimming cost V 3 bases and J 6 bases; bases outside gene matches: 15. This CDR3 is built from 17 residues. This CDR3 is CASSFVPGWGQVPEAFF. The DNA of the CDR3 is TGTGCCAGCAGTTTTGTCCCGGGCTGGGGACAGGTGCCTGAAGCTTTCTTT.

This rearrangement joins TRBV28 to TRBJ2-4, with D possibly called TRBD1 or TRBD2 (7 bases each). Germline V gene data show CDR1 as MDHEN and CDR2 as SYDVKM. Trimming took 5 bases from V and 3 from J, leaving 14 bases between them. The CDR3 runs 15 residues. The CDR3 DNA follows: TGTGCCAGCAGTCCGCAGGGGGAGGGCAAAAACATTCAGTACTTC. Its translation: CASSPQGEGKNIQYF.

V is TRBV3-1 and J is TRBJ2-5, with D maybe TRBD2 (6 bases). Looked up from germline, CDR1 is LGHDT and CDR2 is YNNKEL (reference sequence). The CDR3 has 15 amino acids. V lost 5 bases, J lost 1 base, and 14 bases lay in between. The CDR3 DNA is TGTGCCAGCAGCGCTGCCGGGGGAATCCAAGAGACCCAGTACTTC. This translates into CASSAAGGIQETQYF.

The rearrangement joins TRBV5-1 to TRBJ1-1; tentative D call: TRBD1 (6 bases). CDR1 is SGHRS and CDR2 is YFSETQ in the germline V gene. Trimming removed 5 bases at V and 0 bases at J, with 11 bases between. This CDR3 has 14 residues. The chain's CDR3 is CASRRTDLNTEAFF. Here the CDR3 DNA reads TGCGCCAGCAGGCGGACAGACTTGAACACTGAAGCTTTCTTT. Looking up the rest from reference TRBV5-1 and TRBJ1-1 gives the full variable domain: KAGVTQTPRYLIKTRGQQVTLSCSPISGHRSVSWYQQTPGQGLQFLFEYFSETQRNKGNFPGRFSGRQFSNSRSEMNVSTLELGDSALYLCASRRTDLNTEAFFGQGTRLTVV.

This clonotype was detected only a few times. The chain couples TRBV2 to TRBJ1-2; tentative D call: TRBD1 (6 bases). The germline CDR1 and CDR2 sequences are SNHLY and FYNNEI. V was shortened by 4 bases and J by 6 bases, with 18 bases between the two germline ends. This CDR3 region has 15 residues. The CDR3 here is CASSATGSLFNGYTF. CDR3 sequence (DNA): TGTGCCAGCAGTGCAACAGGGTCGCTATTTAATGGCTACACCTTC.

This clonotype has ten or more counts. This chain links TRBV4-1 with TRBJ2-4; D might be TRBD2 (6 bases). Trimming left V 1 base short and J 0 bases short, with 10 bases between. The CDR3 length is 16 residues. Germline CDR1 reads MGHRA; CDR2 reads YSYEKL. The CDR3: CASSQAGRLAKNIQYF. In nucleotides, the CDR3 is TGCGCCAGCAGCCAAGCGGGGAGGCTAGCCAAAAACATTCAGTACTTC.

This clonotype has a handful of counts. The V gene is TRBV7-6, the J gene TRBJ1-2; D is ambiguous. This CDR3 is 14 amino acids long. V lost 2 bases and J 4 bases, leaving 11 bases between the germline ends. The germline CDR1 and CDR2 sequences are SGHVS and FNYEAQ. The CDR3 here is CASSLTGPLYGYTF. CDR3 sequence (DNA): TGTGCCAGCAGCTTAACGGGCCCACTCTATGGCTACACCTTC.

This clonotype was recorded many times. The V call is TRBV7-2, the J call TRBJ2-7; D may match TRBD1 or TRBD2 (5 bases each). Trimming took off 1 base at V and 4 bases at J, with 14 bases between the two ends. Germline lookup yields CDR1 SGHTA and CDR2 FQGNSA. The CDR3 covers 15 residues. Written as DNA, the CDR3 is TGTGCCAGCAGCTTAGGAGGGGTCTCCTCATACGAGCAGTACTTC. The encoded protein is CASSLGGVSSYEQYF.

V and J are TRBV6-5 and TRBJ1-1, with D uncertain. This CDR3 has 13 amino acids. Germline CDR1 and CDR2: MNHEY and SVGAGI. V was pared by 8 bases and J by 0 bases, with 10 bases between. The CDR3 nucleotides are TGTGCCAGCCAGCCCGGGATGAACACTGAAGCTTTCTTT. Translation: CASQPGMNTEAFF.

The V and J genes are TRBV10-3 and TRBJ2-7, with D perhaps TRBD2 (6 bases). This CDR3 contains 16 residues. Germline CDR1 reads ENHRY; CDR2 reads SYGVKD. V lost 2 bases and J lost 0, with 14 bases in between. CDR3 in DNA: TGTGCCATCAGTGAGATGGGGGGAGAATACTCCTACGAGCAGTACTTC. It yields the protein CAISEMGGEYSYEQYF.

V gene TRBV28 combines with J gene TRBJ2-4; D gene unclear. Germline CDR1 MDHEN, CDR2 SYDVKM. CDR3 size: 15 residues. Trimming removed 4 bases at V and 0 bases at J, with 10 bases between. The CDR3 DNA follows: TGTGCCAGCAGTTCGGTCCAGATAGCCAAAAACATTCAGTACTTC. Translation: CASSSVQIAKNIQYF.

This clonotype was observed at least ten times. The J gene is TRBJ2-3, the V gene TRBV2; D could derive from TRBD1 or TRBD2 (5 bases each). This CDR3 contains 16 residues. Between the trimmed V and J ends, which lost 1 base and 3 bases, there was a span of 14 bases. CDR1 SNHLY and CDR2 FYNNEI come from the germline V gene. The CDR3 DNA reads as TGTGCCAGCAGTGAAGGCGAGGGGCATATAACAGATACGCAGTATTTT. Translation: CASSEGEGHITDTQYF.

This chain connects TRBV5-6 to TRBJ2-3, with TRBD2 matching 7 bases. This CDR3 spans 15 amino acids. Trimming removed 4 bases from V and 5 bases from J; junction bases left unmatched: 10. Germline CDR1 is SGHDT and CDR2 is YYEEEE. The CDR3 coding sequence is TGTGCCAGCAGCACGGGGGGAACGAAAGGAGATACGCAGTATTTT. This gives the protein CASSTGGTKGDTQYF.

The chain is built from TRBV10-3 and TRBJ1-1; TRBD1 matches 11 bases. The CDR3 length is 16 residues. V trimming: 4 bases; J trimming: 6 bases; junction bases outside the gene matches: 10. In germline, CDR1 is ENHRY, CDR2 SYGVKD. The CDR3: CAISGVVGTGGPEAFF. The CDR3 nucleotides are TGTGCCATCAGTGGAGTGGTAGGGACAGGGGGTCCTGAAGCTTTCTTT.

This clonotype was picked up many times. DNA of the CDR3: TGTGCCAGCAGCCCAGGGATAGAGCATGAGCAGTTCTTC. This codes for CASSPGIEHEQFF. The rearrangement joins TRBV7-6 to TRBJ2-1, with D maybe TRBD1 (5 bases). The germline V and J ends were trimmed by 5 bases and 8 bases, with 13 bases remaining between them. Germline V lookup: CDR1 SGHVS, CDR2 FNYEAQ. CDR3 length: 13 residues.

This chain links TRBV4-1 with TRBJ2-1; possible D gene TRBD2, 5 bases. The CDR3 spans 13 residues. Trimming removed 4 bases from V and 6 bases from J, with 10 bases in between. The germline V gene encodes CDR1 MGHRA and CDR2 YSYEKL. The CDR3 is CASSPGLLNEQFF. In nucleotides, the CDR3 is TGCGCCAGCAGCCCCGGACTCCTCAATGAGCAGTTCTTC.

This clonotype was detected many times. V is TRBV7-9 and J is TRBJ1-1; D possibly corresponds to TRBD1 (6 bases). Looked up from germline, CDR1 is SEHNR and CDR2 is FQNEAQ (reference sequence). This CDR3 comprises 14 residues. The V end was cut by 2 bases, the J end by 2 bases, with 9 bases between. CDR3 protein: CASSLQGINTEAFF. As DNA, the CDR3 is TGTGCCAGCAGCTTACAGGGGATCAACACTGAAGCTTTCTTT.

The chain uses TRBV20-1 and TRBJ2-3; D might be TRBD2 (6 bases). CDR1 and CDR2 (germline): DFQATT, SNEGSKA (reference sequence). The ends were cut back, 5 bases at V and 3 bases at J, with 12 bases in the middle. The CDR3 covers 13 residues. CDR3 in DNA: TGCAGTGCTGAAGAGGCGGGAACAGATACGCAGTATTTT. As protein: CSAEEAGTDTQYF.

This clonotype was recorded many times. The chain couples TRBV7-8 to TRBJ2-7; D is possibly TRBD2 (5 bases). V lost 5 bases to trimming and J lost 0 bases, with 11 bases between them. Germline lookup yields CDR1 SGHVS and CDR2 FQNEAQ. The CDR3 covers 14 residues. The CDR3 protein is CASSQEASSYEQYF. DNA of the CDR3: TGTGCCAGCAGCCAGGAGGCGAGCTCCTACGAGCAGTACTTC. Together with reference TRBV7-8 and TRBJ2-7, the CDR3 gives the full variable domain: GAGVSQSPRYKVAKRGQDVALRCDPISGHVSLFWYQQALGQGPEFLTYFQNEAQLDKSGLPSDRFFAERPEGSVSTLKIQRTQQEDSAVYLCASSQEASSYEQYFGPGTRLTVT.

Many counts were recorded for this clonotype. The rearrangement links TRBV2 to TRBJ1-2, with 7 bases that match TRBD1. The J segment lost 13 bases and the V segment lost 6 bases, leaving 11 bases of the junction unmatched. The CDR3 contains 12 residues. Germline CDR1 is SNHLY and CDR2 is FYNNEI. CDR3: CASRVTGRPPTF. The DNA of the CDR3 is TGTGCCAGCAGGGTGACAGGGCGGCCCCCCACCTTC. Based on the CDR3 plus reference TRBV2 and TRBJ1-2, the full variable domain is EPEVTQTPSHQVTQMGQEVILRCVPISNHLYFYWYRQILGQKVEFLVSFYNNEISEKSEIFDDQFSVERPDGSNFTLKIRSTKLEDSAMYFCASRVTGRPPTFGSGTRLTVV.

This clonotype appeared many times. The chain uses TRBV25-1 and TRBJ1-5, with 7 nucleotides matching TRBD1. V trimming: 1 base; J trimming: 12 bases; junction bases outside the gene matches: 3. This CDR3 has 12 amino acids. CDR1 and CDR2 (germline): MGHDK, SYGVNS. In DNA, the CDR3 is TGTGCCAGCAGTGAATGGCAGGGGGTCCAGCATTTT. It is translated as CASSEWQGVQHF. Full variable domain (outside the CDR3, taken from reference TRBV25-1 and TRBJ1-5): EADIYQTPRYLVIGTGKKITLECSQTMGHDKMYWYQQDPGMELHLIHYSYGVNSTEKGDLSSESTVSRIRTEHFPLTLESARPSHTSQYLCASSEWQGVQHFGDGTRLSIL.

The chain joins TRBV14 to TRBJ2-3; D tentatively reads TRBD1 or TRBD2 (5 bases each). This CDR3 comprises 13 residues. The ends were cut back, 5 bases at V and 8 bases at J, with 14 bases in the middle. Germline CDR1 reads SGHDN; CDR2 reads FVKESK. CDR3 in amino acids: CASSSRGEITQYF. The CDR3 DNA follows: TGTGCCAGCAGCAGTCGGGGCGAGATTACGCAGTATTTT. Drawing the rest from reference TRBV14 and TRBJ2-3, the complete variable domain is EAGVTQFPSHSVIEKGQTVTLRCDPISGHDNLYWYRRVMGKEIKFLLHFVKESKQDESGMPNNRFLAERTGGTYSTLKVQPAELEDSGVYFCASSSRGEITQYFGPGTRLTVL.

This clonotype was seen ten or more times. This chain uses TRBV11-2 with TRBJ1-5; a possible D gene is TRBD1 (5 bases). With 5 bases removed from V and 7 bases from J, the gap between germline ends came to 24 bases. The CDR3 runs 17 residues. Germline assignment: CDR1 SGHAT and CDR2 FQNNGV. The CDR3 region has the DNA TGTGCCAGCAGCGCCCTTCGGGAATCGGGGGAAGGCCAGCCCCAGCATTTT. This translates into CASSALRESGEGQPQHF.

A few counts support this clonotype. This chain joins TRBV15 and TRBJ1-5; no clear D gene. This CDR3 has 15 residues. Trimming removed 0 bases at V and 0 bases at J, with 6 bases between. Germline CDR1 is LNHNV and CDR2 is YYDKDF (reference sequence). The CDR3 DNA reads TGTGCCACCAGCAGAGATAGGGCTAGCAATCAGCCCCAGCATTTT. It specifies CATSRDRASNQPQHF.